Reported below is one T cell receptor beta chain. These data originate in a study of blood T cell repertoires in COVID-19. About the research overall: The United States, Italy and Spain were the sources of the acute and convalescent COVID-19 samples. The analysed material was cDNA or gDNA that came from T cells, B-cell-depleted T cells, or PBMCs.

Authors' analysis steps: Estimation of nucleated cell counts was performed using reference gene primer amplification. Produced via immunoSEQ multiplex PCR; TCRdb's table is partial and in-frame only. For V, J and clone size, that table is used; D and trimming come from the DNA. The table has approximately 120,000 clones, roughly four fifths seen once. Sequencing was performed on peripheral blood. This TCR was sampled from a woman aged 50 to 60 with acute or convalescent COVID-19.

The CDR3 DNA sequence: TGTGCTAGTGGTCCCAGCCCCGTGCCTCTCTCGACAGTCTCCTACGAGCAGTACTTC. Protein product: CASGPSPVPLSTVSYEQYF. The V and J genes are TRBV12-5 and TRBJ2-7; possible D gene TRBD1, 5 bases. CDR1 LGHNT and CDR2 FRNRAP come from the germline V gene. Trimming pared 5 bases from V and 0 bases from J, leaving 26 bases between. The CDR3 contains 19 residues.